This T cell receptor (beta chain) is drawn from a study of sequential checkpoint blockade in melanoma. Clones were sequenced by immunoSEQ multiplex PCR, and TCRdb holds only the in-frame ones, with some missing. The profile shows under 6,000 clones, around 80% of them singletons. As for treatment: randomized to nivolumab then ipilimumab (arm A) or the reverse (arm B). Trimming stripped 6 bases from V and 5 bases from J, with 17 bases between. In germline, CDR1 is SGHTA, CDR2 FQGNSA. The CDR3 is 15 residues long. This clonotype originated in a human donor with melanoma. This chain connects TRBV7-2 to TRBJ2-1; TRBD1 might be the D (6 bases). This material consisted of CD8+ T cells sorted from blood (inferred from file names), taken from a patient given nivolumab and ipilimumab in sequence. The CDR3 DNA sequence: TGTGCCAGCAGAGATACAGGGAGCTCACACAATGAGCAGTTCTTC. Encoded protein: CASRDTGSSHNEQFF. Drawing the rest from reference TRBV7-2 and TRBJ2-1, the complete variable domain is GAGVSQSPSNKVTEKGKDVELRCDPISGHTALYWYRQSLGQGLEFLIYFQGNSAPDKSGLPSDRFSAERTGGSVSTLTIQRTQQEDSAVYLCASRDTGSSHNEQFFGPGTRLTVL.